The 19 T cell receptor beta chains below were found in one sample sequenced in a study of blood T cell repertoires in COVID-19. Data came from immunoSEQ multiplex PCR; TCRdb stores just in-frame clones and leaves some out. Of roughly 100,000 clones listed, approximately 81% are singletons. Sample: peripheral blood. The receptors come from an elderly man with acute or convalescent COVID-19.

The V call is TRBV2, the J call TRBJ1-4; TRBD1 aligns across 9 bases. Germline loops: CDR1 SNHLY, CDR2 FYNNEI. V lost 5 bases and J lost 5; bases outside the gene matches: 6. This CDR3 is 15 amino acids long. For the CDR3, the DNA is TGTGCCAGCAGTAAACTGACAGGGGGGAATGAAAAACTGTTTTTT. This sequence encodes CASSKLTGGNEKLFF. Supplemented by reference TRBV2 and TRBJ1-4, the full variable domain reads EPEVTQTPSHQVTQMGQEVILRCVPISNHLYFYWYRQILGQKVEFLVSFYNNEISEKSEIFDDQFSVERPDGSNFTLKIRSTKLEDSAMYFCASSKLTGGNEKLFFGSGTQLSVL.

This clone appeared a single time. CDR3: CASNPGTGLRDTQYF. CDR3 DNA sequence: TGCGCCAGCAATCCCGGGACAGGGTTGAGGGATACGCAGTATTTT. The V and J genes are TRBV5-1 and TRBJ2-3, with 9 bases that match TRBD1. Germline CDR1 is SGHRS and CDR2 is YFSETQ. The V and J ends lost 6 bases and 6 bases, in that order; junction bases with no gene match: 11. The CDR3 has 15 amino acids.

The rearrangement uses TRBV9 and TRBJ2-3; D gene unclear. CDR3 length equals 12 residues. The germline V gene encodes CDR1 SGDLS and CDR2 YYNGEE. Trimming removed 3 bases from V and 3 bases from J, with 5 bases in between. This CDR3 reads CASSGRTDTQYF. In DNA, the CDR3 is TGTGCCAGCAGCGGGCGGACAGATACGCAGTATTTT.

The chain links TRBV9 to TRBJ1-1; D possibly corresponds to TRBD1 (5 bases). CDR3 length equals 14 residues. Between the trimmed V and J ends, which lost 2 bases and 0 bases, there was a span of 8 bases. Looked up from germline, CDR1 is SGDLS and CDR2 is YYNGEE. The CDR3 here is CASSVEGMNTEAFF. In nucleotides, the CDR3 is TGTGCCAGCAGCGTGGAGGGGATGAACACTGAAGCTTTCTTT.

The chain employs TRBV30 and TRBJ1-1; D unresolved. Per the germline V gene, CDR1 is GTSNPN and CDR2 is SVGIG (reference sequence). V was cut by 4 bases and J by 0 bases, with 12 bases left in between. This CDR3 spans 14 amino acids. The CDR3 reads CAWIRRTMNTEAFF. The CDR3 DNA reads as TGTGCCTGGATTAGGAGAACAATGAACACTGAAGCTTTCTTT.

The chain links TRBV7-2 to TRBJ2-2; 16 nucleotides line up with TRBD2. V lost 5 bases and J lost 1; bases outside the gene matches: 7. Germline V gene lookup returns CDR1 SGHTA and CDR2 FQGNSA. The CDR3 spans 19 residues. CDR3 region: CASSVYGTSGRGNTGELFF. The CDR3, as DNA: TGTGCCAGCAGCGTCTACGGGACTAGCGGGAGGGGGAACACCGGGGAGCTGTTTTTT.

The chain has TRBV2 and TRBJ1-6; no clear D gene. This CDR3 is built from 14 residues. The germline V gene has CDR1 SNHLY and CDR2 FYNNEI. The V gene lost 3 bases and the J gene lost 8 bases, with 11 bases spanning the gap. The CDR3 region is CASSDLLAYSPLHF. In DNA, the CDR3 is TGTGCCAGCAGTGACCTTTTAGCTTATTCACCCCTCCACTTT.

The chain combines TRBV28 with TRBJ2-7; a weak D match, TRBD1 (5 bases). The CDR3 consists of 11 residues. Germline V gene sequence: CDR1 MDHEN, CDR2 SYDVKM. V was clipped by 3 bases and J by 6 bases, with 6 bases between them. The CDR3 bases are TGTGCCAGCAGTTTGGGGCGCGAGCAGTACTTC. Its translation: CASSLGREQYF.

The V gene is TRBV5-1, the J gene TRBJ2-3; a possible D gene is TRBD2 (6 bases). Germline CDR1 SGHRS, CDR2 YFSETQ. The CDR3 runs to 15 residues. V dropped 0 bases and J dropped 4 bases, with 12 bases sitting between them. The CDR3 region is CASSLVEGSADTQYF. Here the CDR3 DNA reads TGCGCCAGCAGCTTGGTGGAGGGGTCGGCAGATACGCAGTATTTT.

V usage is TRBV2 and J usage is TRBJ2-4; D is uncertain. Trimming took 5 bases from V and 7 from J, leaving 3 bases between them. CDR1 and CDR2 (germline): SNHLY, FYNNEI. The CDR3 length is 10 residues. CDR3 in DNA: TGTGCCAGCAGTCTTAACATTCAGTACTTC. Translating it yields CASSLNIQYF.

This clone turned up a few times. This chain connects TRBV30 to TRBJ1-1, with TRBD1 as a possible D gene (5 bases). Germline CDR1 and CDR2: GTSNPN and SVGIG (reference sequence). V gave up 6 bases and J gave up 4 bases, with 18 bases separating them. The CDR3 runs 14 residues. DNA of the CDR3: TGTGCCTGCTCCCCGCGGGGGAGGGGCACTGAAGCTTTCTTT. Its translation: CACSPRGRGTEAFF. The full variable domain, completed using reference TRBV30 and TRBJ1-1, is SQTIHQWPATLVQPVGSPLSLECTVEGTSNPNLYWYRQAAGRGLQLLFYSVGIGQISSEVPQNLSASRPQDRQFILSSKKLLLSDSGFYLCACSPRGRGTEAFFGQGTRLTVV.

The V call is TRBV7-8, the J call TRBJ2-1; 7 bases fit TRBD2. V lost 5 bases and J lost 5; bases outside the gene matches: 12. Germline V gene sequence: CDR1 SGHVS, CDR2 FQNEAQ. The CDR3 spans 16 residues. The chain's CDR3 is CASSPFEWRENNEQFF. The CDR3 DNA follows: TGTGCCAGCAGCCCTTTTGAATGGCGGGAGAACAATGAGCAGTTCTTC.

This clone was detected only once. This chain links TRBV5-1 with TRBJ1-3; possible D gene TRBD1, 6 bases. V dropped 0 bases and J dropped 3 bases, with 13 bases sitting between them. This CDR3 region has 16 residues. Germline CDR1 reads SGHRS; CDR2 reads YFSETQ. The CDR3 DNA sequence: TGCGCCAGCAGCTTGGCGGGACATAACTTTGGAAACACCATATATTTT. It specifies CASSLAGHNFGNTIYF.

This chain connects TRBV28 to TRBJ2-7, with D tentatively TRBD1 (5 bases). CDR1 is MDHEN, CDR2 SYDVKM, per germline. V lost 4 bases, J lost 2 bases, and 12 bases lay in between. This CDR3 has 14 residues. Written as DNA, the CDR3 is TGTGCCAGCAGTTCAGGGCTAGTTCCCTACGAGCAGTACTTC. This codes for CASSSGLVPYEQYF.

The chain links TRBV3-1 (or the pseudogene TRBV3-2) to TRBJ2-3, with TRBD1 as a possible D gene (5 bases). This CDR3 contains 12 residues. Germline CDR1 is LGHDT and CDR2 is YNNKEL (reference sequence). Deletions cut 5 bases from V and 8 bases from J, with 11 bases between. The chain's CDR3 is CASSASGLTQYF. For the CDR3, the DNA is TGTGCCAGCAGCGCGTCAGGGCTTACGCAGTATTTT.

This chain links TRBV24-1 with TRBJ2-3, with 8 nucleotides matching TRBD2. J gave up 4 bases and V 4 bases, and 6 bases lay outside the gene matches. There are 15 residues in the CDR3. The germline gives CDR1 KGHDR, CDR2 SFDVKD. CDR3 bases: TGTGCCACCAGTGAAAGGACTAGCCGCCCAGATACGCAGTATTTT. It yields the protein CATSERTSRPDTQYF.

The chain has TRBV20-1 and TRBJ1-3; no reliable D call. In germline, CDR1 is DFQATT, CDR2 SNEGSKA (reference sequence). The CDR3 length is 11 residues. The germline V and J ends were trimmed by 7 bases and 2 bases, with 6 bases remaining between them. This CDR3 reads CSVAAGNTIYF. CDR3 nucleotides: TGCAGTGTAGCGGCTGGAAACACCATATATTTT.

The genes are TRBV5-4 and TRBJ2-2; TRBD2 agrees at 13 bases. J was trimmed by 7 bases and V by 4 bases; bases with no gene match: 7. The germline gives CDR1 SGHNT, CDR2 YYREEE (reference sequence). This CDR3 is 16 amino acids long. CDR3 nucleotides: TGTGCCAGCAGCCGTGGACTAGCGGGAGACGGCGGGGAGCTGTTTTTT. Translating gives CASSRGLAGDGGELFF. Full variable domain (rest looked up from reference TRBV5-4 and TRBJ2-2): ETGVTQSPTHLIKTRGQQVTLRCSSQSGHNTVSWYQQALGQGPQFIFQYYREEENGRGNFPPRFSGLQFPNYSSELNVNALELDDSALYLCASSRGLAGDGGELFFGEGSRLTVL.

In its sample, this clone was seen once. This rearrangement joins TRBV5-1 to TRBJ2-5, with a weak D call TRBD1 (6 bases). The CDR3 extends over 12 amino acids. Deletions cut 5 bases from V and 2 bases from J, with 7 bases between. Germline values: CDR1 SGHRS, CDR2 YFSETQ. The CDR3 DNA follows: TGCGCCAGCAGAAGGGGGCAAGAGACCCAGTACTTC. This translates into CASRRGQETQYF.